The source of this T cell receptor beta chain is a study of cytomegalovirus exposure and HLA in healthy donors. Looked up from germline, CDR1 is SGDLS and CDR2 is YYNGEE. The J segment lost 1 base and the V segment lost 0 bases, leaving 0 bases of the junction unmatched. The CDR3 covers 15 residues. Broader study findings: A reported reduction in N-insertions relative to the approximately 640-donor mean was seen in an Asian-associated ancestry cluster in a later analysis.

This clone was detected a few times. Its antigen is not identified. Other nucleotide sequences from this sample produce the same CDR3. The PCR employed 60 Vbeta primers together with 13 Jbeta primers. The table came from immunoSEQ multiplex PCR; TCRdb's copy has only in-frame clones and leaves some out. The sample holds around 170,000 clones; about four fifths are singletons and the top ten take about 0.5%. Specimen: PBMCs. The receptor comes from a woman aged 45-59 years in good health and CMV-seronegative. The V call is TRBV9, the J call TRBJ2-3; 9 bases are a match to TRBD1. Here the CDR3 reads CASSVGTGGTDTQYF. The DNA of the CDR3 is TGTGCCAGCAGCGTAGGGACAGGGGGCACAGATACGCAGTATTTT.